These T cell receptor beta chains were read from a single sample in a study of regulatory T cells in long-lasting Graves disease. TCRdb redid the calling of the multiplex PCR reads with MiXCR, one entry per CDR3 protein. Of 360,000 or so distinct CDR3 sequences in the sample, about 17% are singletons; the top ten hold 20% to 25%. In addition, the sample was reused for a study of T cells in Graves' hyperthyroidism and ophthalmopathy.

The specimen was peripheral blood mononuclear cells (PBMCs), collected at new diagnosis, from a patient treated with antithyroid drugs. Every receptor here comes from a woman in her late teens or twenties with Graves disease. Both conserved end residues are part of each CDR3. Each record gives: CDR3 protein, CDR3 DNA, V gene, J gene, D gene, clone size. A D gene is named only where the DNA matches it firmly. Clone size appears in some rows only: once, few, many, or a class for an expanded clone.

CDR3aa: CSANLAGGTDTQYF
CDR3nt: TGCAGTGCTAATCTAGCGGGAGGTACAGATACGCAGTATTTT
v_gene: TRBV20-1
j_gene: TRBJ2-3
d_gene: TRBD2
abundance: NA

CDR3aa: CASRGQGLNYGYTF
CDR3nt: TGTGCCAGCAGAGGACAGGGTCTTAACTATGGCTACACCTTC
v_gene: TRBV28
j_gene: TRBJ1-2
d_gene: TRBD1
abundance: many

CDR3aa: CASSEERSGQGAFF
CDR3nt: TGTGCCAGCAGTGAGGAGAGGTCGGGACAGGGGGCTTTCTTT
v_gene: TRBV6-4
j_gene: TRBJ1-1
d_gene: TRBD1
abundance: many

CDR3aa: CSAEGRSGELFF
CDR3nt: TGCAGTGCCGAGGGACGGTCCGGGGAGCTGTTTTTT
v_gene: TRBV20-1
j_gene: TRBJ2-2
d_gene: NA
abundance: NA

CDR3aa: CASSYVEGATEAFF
CDR3nt: TGTGCCAGCAGTTACGTGGAGGGGGCTACTGAAGCTTTCTTT
v_gene: TRBV6-2/TRBV6-3
j_gene: TRBJ1-1
d_gene: TRBD1
abundance: NA

CDR3aa: CASRRAGQLPGELFF
CDR3nt: TGTGCCAGCAGGCGGGCCGGTCAACTCCCCGGGGAGCTGTTTTTT
v_gene: TRBV12-3/TRBV12-4
j_gene: TRBJ2-2
d_gene: NA
abundance: many

CDR3aa: CSVGDGTYEQYF
CDR3nt: TGCAGCGTGGGGGACGGAACCTACGAGCAGTACTTC
v_gene: TRBV29-1
j_gene: TRBJ2-7
d_gene: NA
abundance: many

CDR3aa: CASRVAGGAYNEQFF
CDR3nt: TGTGCCAGCAGAGTAGCGGGGGGTGCCTACAATGAGCAGTTCTTC
v_gene: TRBV6-2/TRBV6-3
j_gene: TRBJ2-1
d_gene: TRBD2
abundance: many

CDR3aa: CASSQVQGSAHEQYF
CDR3nt: TGTGCCAGCAGCCAAGTGCAGGGGTCAGCCCACGAGCAGTACTTC
v_gene: TRBV14
j_gene: TRBJ2-7
d_gene: NA
abundance: few

CDR3aa: CASSPLAMAYEQYF
CDR3nt: TGTGCCAGCAGTCCGTTGGCGATGGCCTACGAGCAGTACTTC
v_gene: TRBV6-1
j_gene: TRBJ2-7
d_gene: NA
abundance: many

CDR3aa: CASSLTRVGYGYTF
CDR3nt: TGTGCCAGCAGTTTGACCAGGGTCGGCTATGGCTACACCTTC
v_gene: TRBV12-3/TRBV12-4
j_gene: TRBJ1-2
d_gene: NA
abundance: many

CDR3aa: CAWKPRGFNYGYTF
CDR3nt: TGTGCCTGGAAACCCAGGGGATTCAACTATGGCTACACCTTC
v_gene: TRBV30
j_gene: TRBJ1-2
d_gene: NA
abundance: many

CDR3aa: CASSPGLASTYEQYF
CDR3nt: TGTGCCAGCAGTCCCGGCCTAGCATCAACCTACGAGCAGTACTTC
v_gene: TRBV5-4
j_gene: TRBJ2-7
d_gene: NA
abundance: NA

CDR3aa: CASSPTSGMGTDTQYF
CDR3nt: TGTGCCAGCAGTCCCACTAGCGGGATGGGGACAGATACGCAGTATTTT
v_gene: TRBV27
j_gene: TRBJ2-3
d_gene: TRBD2
abundance: many

CDR3aa: CASSMGQPANYGYTF
CDR3nt: TGTGCCAGCAGTATGGGACAGCCAGCTAACTATGGCTACACCTTC
v_gene: TRBV28
j_gene: TRBJ1-2
d_gene: TRBD1
abundance: many

CDR3aa: CASSLSGGRLYEQYF
CDR3nt: TGTGCCAGCAGTTTATCCGGTGGGCGCCTCTACGAGCAGTACTTC
v_gene: TRBV27
j_gene: TRBJ2-7
d_gene: NA
abundance: many

CDR3aa: CSAREVGGGETSGYTF
CDR3nt: TGCAGTGCTAGAGAGGTGGGGGGAGGGGAAACGAGTGGCTACACCTTC
v_gene: TRBV20-1
j_gene: TRBJ1-2
d_gene: NA
abundance: many

CDR3aa: CASSYQTGNEQYF
CDR3nt: TGTGCCAGCAGCTACCAGACAGGCAACGAGCAGTACTTC
v_gene: TRBV7-9
j_gene: TRBJ2-7
d_gene: NA
abundance: many

CDR3aa: CSARGAGSSYEQYF
CDR3nt: TGCAGTGCTAGAGGGGCAGGGAGCTCCTACGAGCAGTACTTC
v_gene: TRBV20-1
j_gene: TRBJ2-7
d_gene: NA
abundance: few

CDR3aa: CASSLGAGRHNEQFF
CDR3nt: TGCGCCAGCAGCTTGGGGGCGGGAAGACACAATGAGCAGTTCTTC
v_gene: TRBV5-1
j_gene: TRBJ2-1
d_gene: NA
abundance: many

CDR3aa: CASSLELAEGEQFF
CDR3nt: TGCGCCAGCAGCCTGGAACTAGCGGAGGGTGAGCAGTTCTTC
v_gene: TRBV5-1
j_gene: TRBJ2-1
d_gene: TRBD2
abundance: NA

CDR3aa: CASSLPGTNTGELFF
CDR3nt: TGTGCCAGCAGCCTACCAGGGACGAACACCGGGGAGCTGTTTTTT
v_gene: TRBV14
j_gene: TRBJ2-2
d_gene: NA
abundance: NA

CDR3aa: CASSVSGRAQNEQFF
CDR3nt: TGTGCCAGCAGCGTAAGCGGGAGGGCCCAAAATGAGCAGTTCTTC
v_gene: TRBV7-2
j_gene: TRBJ2-1
d_gene: TRBD2
abundance: many

CDR3aa: CASSLGSPHEQYF
CDR3nt: TGTGCCAGCAGCCTGGGATCTCCCCACGAGCAGTACTTC
v_gene: TRBV7-8
j_gene: TRBJ2-7
d_gene: NA
abundance: many

CDR3aa: CASSIDITSGGEQFF
CDR3nt: TGTGCCAGTAGTATAGATATCACCTCGGGGGGTGAGCAGTTCTTC
v_gene: TRBV19
j_gene: TRBJ2-1
d_gene: TRBD2
abundance: few

CDR3aa: CASSPPTTAPFSDEQFF
CDR3nt: TGTGCCAGTAGTCCCCCGACTACCGCACCATTTAGCGATGAGCAGTTCTTC
v_gene: TRBV19
j_gene: TRBJ2-1
d_gene: NA
abundance: NA

CDR3aa: CSAERKTGNTEAFF
CDR3nt: TGCAGTGCTGAAAGGAAGACAGGGAACACTGAAGCTTTCTTT
v_gene: TRBV20-1
j_gene: TRBJ1-1
d_gene: NA
abundance: many

CDR3aa: CASVAGGGYNEQFF
CDR3nt: TGTGCCAGCGTGGCAGGGGGAGGGTACAATGAGCAGTTCTTC
v_gene: TRBV2
j_gene: TRBJ2-1
d_gene: NA
abundance: many

CDR3aa: CCSTSVETQYF
CDR3nt: TGCTGCTCGACTAGTGTAGAGACCCAGTACTTC
v_gene: TRBV29-1
j_gene: TRBJ2-5
d_gene: NA
abundance: many

CDR3aa: CASSFTGGVFTEAFF
CDR3nt: TGTGCCAGCAGCTTCACAGGGGGGGTCTTCACTGAAGCTTTCTTT
v_gene: TRBV7-9
j_gene: TRBJ1-1
d_gene: TRBD1
abundance: NA

CDR3aa: CAISGISGSSQFF
CDR3nt: TGTGCCATCAGTGGAATTAGCGGGAGCAGCCAGTTCTTC
v_gene: TRBV10-3
j_gene: TRBJ2-1
d_gene: TRBD2
abundance: many

CDR3aa: CASSSSGQGVRETQYF
CDR3nt: TGTGCCAGCAGTTCCTCGGGACAGGGGGTCCGAGAGACCCAGTACTTC
v_gene: TRBV28
j_gene: TRBJ2-5
d_gene: TRBD1
abundance: many

CDR3aa: CAHDEQYF
CDR3nt: TGTGCGCACGACGAGCAGTACTTC
v_gene: TRBV3-1
j_gene: TRBJ2-7
d_gene: NA
abundance: many

CDR3aa: CASSYGGGDTDTQYF
CDR3nt: TGTGCCAGCAGTTACGGCGGGGGGGACACAGATACGCAGTATTTT
v_gene: TRBV6-9
j_gene: TRBJ2-3
d_gene: TRBD2
abundance: NA

CDR3aa: CASSPSPLKDREFDEQFF
CDR3nt: TGTGCCAGCAGCCCATCCCCATTGAAAGACAGGGAATTTGATGAGCAGTTCTTC
v_gene: TRBV7-2
j_gene: TRBJ2-1
d_gene: TRBD1
abundance: once

CDR3aa: CASIWTSVAYNEQFF
CDR3nt: TGTGCCAGCATTTGGACTAGCGTGGCCTACAATGAGCAGTTCTTC
v_gene: TRBV6-1
j_gene: TRBJ2-1
d_gene: TRBD2
abundance: NA

CDR3aa: CASSFRQNTEAFF
CDR3nt: TGTGCCAGCAGCTTTCGTCAGAACACTGAAGCTTTCTTT
v_gene: TRBV7-9
j_gene: TRBJ1-1
d_gene: NA
abundance: NA

CDR3aa: CSASGDKLNTEAFF
CDR3nt: TGCAGTGCTAGCGGGGACAAGCTGAACACTGAAGCTTTCTTT
v_gene: TRBV20-1
j_gene: TRBJ1-1
d_gene: NA
abundance: many

CDR3aa: CASSQGLRTEAFF
CDR3nt: TGTGCCAGCAGTCAGGGGTTACGCACTGAAGCTTTCTTT
v_gene: TRBV6-2/TRBV6-3
j_gene: TRBJ1-1
d_gene: NA
abundance: few

CDR3aa: CASSYSQSSYNSPLHF
CDR3nt: TGTGCCAGCAGTTACAGCCAGAGCTCCTATAATTCACCCCTCCACTTT
v_gene: TRBV6-9
j_gene: TRBJ1-6
d_gene: NA
abundance: NA

CDR3aa: CATLETLSFRETGYYGYTF
CDR3nt: TGTGCCACTCTGGAAACACTTTCTTTCAGGGAAACTGGATACTATGGCTACACCTTC
v_gene: TRBV6-1
j_gene: TRBJ1-2
d_gene: NA
abundance: many

CDR3aa: CASSQTGGTGVYEQYF
CDR3nt: TGCGCCAGCAGCCAAACCGGGGGGACAGGGGTCTACGAGCAGTACTTC
v_gene: TRBV4-1
j_gene: TRBJ2-7
d_gene: TRBD1
abundance: many

CDR3aa: CASSITGGASNTEAFF
CDR3nt: TGTGCCAGTAGTATAACAGGGGGCGCCTCGAACACTGAAGCTTTCTTT
v_gene: TRBV19
j_gene: TRBJ1-1
d_gene: TRBD1
abundance: NA

CDR3aa: CASRGGDTSNEKLFF
CDR3nt: TGTGCCAGCAGGGGTGGGGACACCTCGAATGAAAAACTGTTTTTT
v_gene: TRBV27
j_gene: TRBJ1-4
d_gene: NA
abundance: many

CDR3aa: CASSQAPRDTEAFF
CDR3nt: TGCGCCAGCAGCCAAGCCCCCCGTGACACTGAAGCTTTCTTT
v_gene: TRBV4-1
j_gene: TRBJ1-1
d_gene: NA
abundance: few

CDR3aa: CASSLSTSGRLIDEQFF
CDR3nt: TGCGCCAGCAGCTTGTCAACTAGCGGGAGATTAATCGATGAGCAGTTCTTC
v_gene: TRBV5-1
j_gene: TRBJ2-1
d_gene: TRBD2
abundance: many

CDR3aa: CASSFREFAYNEQFF
CDR3nt: TGCGCCAGCAGCTTTCGGGAGTTTGCCTACAATGAGCAGTTCTTC
v_gene: TRBV4-1
j_gene: TRBJ2-1
d_gene: NA
abundance: NA

CDR3aa: CASNPAMGQGPYEQYF
CDR3nt: TGTGCCAGCAATCCGGCTATGGGACAGGGTCCCTACGAGCAGTACTTC
v_gene: TRBV28
j_gene: TRBJ2-7
d_gene: TRBD1
abundance: many

CDR3aa: CASGRDSKTGELFF
CDR3nt: TGTGCTAGTGGAAGGGACAGTAAAACCGGGGAGCTGTTTTTT
v_gene: TRBV12-5
j_gene: TRBJ2-2
d_gene: TRBD1
abundance: many

CDR3aa: CSATSGLDYGYTF
CDR3nt: TGCAGTGCTACGTCGGGTCTTGACTATGGCTACACCTTC
v_gene: TRBV20-1
j_gene: TRBJ1-2
d_gene: NA
abundance: NA

CDR3aa: CASSQGTSNTEAFF
CDR3nt: TGCGCCAGCAGTCAGGGGACGTCGAACACTGAAGCTTTCTTT
v_gene: TRBV5-1
j_gene: TRBJ1-1
d_gene: NA
abundance: many

CDR3aa: CASSQGRSGNNEQYF
CDR3nt: TGTGCCAGCAGCCAAGGACGTAGCGGGAACAACGAGCAGTACTTC
v_gene: TRBV3-1
j_gene: TRBJ2-7
d_gene: TRBD2
abundance: many

CDR3aa: CAMSSSYNSPLHF
CDR3nt: TGTGCCATGTCGAGCTCCTATAATTCACCCCTCCACTTT
v_gene: TRBV6-2/TRBV6-3
j_gene: TRBJ1-6
d_gene: NA
abundance: NA

CDR3aa: CASSSWGSGNTIYF
CDR3nt: TGTGCCAGCAGTTCTTGGGGGTCTGGAAACACCATATATTTT
v_gene: TRBV2
j_gene: TRBJ1-3
d_gene: NA
abundance: NA